The next 19 T cell receptor beta chains were all read from a single sample in a study of blood T cell repertoires in COVID-19 (dated by TCRdb to the early 2020s). Preparation of the library involved the immunoSEQ multiplex PCR assay. TCRdb stores this immuneACCESS table with in-frame sequences only. Part of the clones is absent; in the studies checked, under half of the shortfall reflects unresolved V genes, and no reason is known for the rest. The sample records approximately 58,000 clones, roughly four fifths of which are singletons. The ten top clones hold 30% to 40% of the sample. Sequencing was performed on peripheral blood. The receptors were gathered from a man in his 60s with COVID-19, enrolled during active disease.

This chain joins TRBV7-2 and TRBJ2-1; D ambiguous. From germline, CDR1 is SGHTA and CDR2 FQGNSA. V lost 5 bases and J 7 bases, leaving 15 bases between the germline ends. This CDR3 is 14 amino acids long. The CDR3 loop reads CASSPERSRNEQFF. The DNA for the CDR3 is TGTGCCAGCAGCCCCGAGAGGTCAAGGAATGAGCAGTTCTTC. Using reference TRBV7-2 and TRBJ2-1 for the parts outside the CDR3, the full variable domain is GAGVSQSPSNKVTEKGKDVELRCDPISGHTALYWYRQSLGQGLEFLIYFQGNSAPDKSGLPSDRFSAERTGGSVSTLTIQRTQQEDSAVYLCASSPERSRNEQFFGPGTRLTVL.

This chain joins TRBV5-1 and TRBJ2-5; the match to TRBD2 covers 15 bases. Germline CDR1 reads SGHRS; CDR2 reads YFSETQ. With 4 bases clipped from V and 5 bases from J, the junction kept 6 bases outside the gene matches. This CDR3 spans 16 amino acids. The CDR3 loop reads CASSPTGTSGGETQYF. The CDR3 DNA follows: TGCGCCAGCAGCCCAACCGGGACTAGCGGGGGGGAGACCCAGTACTTC.

The V and J genes are TRBV5-6 and TRBJ2-7; possibly TRBD2 for D (6 bases). Germline assignment: CDR1 SGHDT and CDR2 YYEEEE. The CDR3 sequence is 16 residues long. The V gene lost 0 bases and the J gene lost 4 bases, with 17 bases spanning the gap. For the CDR3, the DNA is TGTGCCAGCAGCTTGGTCGTCATCGGGGGAAGTTACGAGCAGTACTTC. This gives the protein CASSLVVIGGSYEQYF.

The CDR3 reads CASSPTRGGSLDNSPLHF. CDR3 DNA sequence: TGTGCCAGCAGTCCGACCCGGGGAGGTTCTTTGGATAATTCACCCCTCCACTTT. V gene TRBV27 combines with J gene TRBJ1-6; no clear D gene. The V and J ends lost 5 bases and 5 bases respectively, with 22 bases between them. Germline CDR1 reads MNHEY; CDR2 reads SMNVEV (reference sequence). This CDR3 comprises 18 residues.

The chain is built from TRBV5-1 and TRBJ2-7; D remains ambiguous. V lost 4 bases to trimming and J lost 3 bases, with 20 bases between them. CDR3 size: 16 residues. CDR1 and CDR2 from the germline V gene are SGHRS and YFSETQ. In DNA, the CDR3 is TGCGCCAGCAGCCCAGAGGCGCCCCCTACCTTCTACGAGCAGTACTTC. Translating it yields CASSPEAPPTFYEQYF.

This chain connects TRBV6-1 to TRBJ2-7; D remains ambiguous. Germline CDR1 and CDR2: MNHNS and SASEGT. Trimming cost V 2 bases and J 2 bases, with 16 bases left between them. This CDR3 is 16 amino acids long. The chain's CDR3 is CASSEKASVIPYEQYF. CDR3 DNA sequence: TGTGCCAGCAGTGAAAAAGCGAGCGTCATCCCCTACGAGCAGTACTTC.

The J gene is TRBJ2-7, the V gene TRBV30; tentatively, D is TRBD2 (5 bases). Germline CDR1 reads GTSNPN; CDR2 reads SVGIG (reference sequence). CDR3 length equals 13 residues. Trimming took off 2 bases at V and 3 bases at J, with 11 bases between the two ends. CDR3 DNA sequence: TGTGCCTGGAGTTCGGGGTACAACTACGAGCAGTACTTC. Its protein product is CAWSSGYNYEQYF.

This rearrangement joins TRBV5-1 to TRBJ1-1; D is ambiguous. Looked up from germline, CDR1 is SGHRS and CDR2 is YFSETQ. The CDR3 is 14 residues long. Trimming shortened V by 0 bases and J by 1 base, and 7 bases separated the two germline ends. The CDR3 protein is CASSLAPGNTEAFF. The CDR3 DNA reads TGCGCCAGCAGCTTGGCCCCAGGGAACACTGAAGCTTTCTTT.

CDR3 region: CASSQTSGDYNEQFF. The CDR3 DNA reads TGTGCCAGCAGTCAGACTAGCGGGGACTACAATGAGCAGTTCTTC. The rearrangement links TRBV6-2 or TRBV6-3 to TRBJ2-1, with 11 bases identical to TRBD2. Trimming cost V 5 bases and J 3 bases; bases outside gene matches: 3. CDR1 is MNHEY, CDR2 SVGEGT, per germline. The CDR3 has 15 amino acids.

The CDR3 region has the DNA TGTGCCAGCAGCCCCCGGACAATACAAGAGACCCAGTACTTC. Translated, it gives CASSPRTIQETQYF. This chain connects TRBV11-2 to TRBJ2-5; tentative D call: TRBD1 (5 bases). V gave up 5 bases and J gave up 2 bases, with 12 bases separating them. CDR1 and CDR2 (germline): SGHAT, FQNNGV. There are 14 residues in the CDR3.

In its sample, this clone was seen once. V is TRBV3-1 (or the pseudogene TRBV3-2) and J is TRBJ1-5; 9 bases are shared with TRBD1. Germline CDR1 LGHDT, CDR2 YNNKEL (reference sequence). The trim removed 4 bases at V and 5 bases at J, leaving 0 bases unmatched. CDR3 length: 13 residues. As DNA, the CDR3 is TGTGCCAGCAGCCGACAGGGGGATCAGCCCCAGCATTTT. It is translated as CASSRQGDQPQHF.

J is TRBJ1-3 and V is TRBV9, with 8 bases fitting TRBD1. Losses at the gene ends were 4 bases for V and 4 bases for J; bases not matched to a gene: 4. CDR1 and CDR2 from the germline V gene are SGDLS and YYNGEE. This CDR3 has 14 residues. This CDR3 reads CASSSGTGGNTIYF. The CDR3 DNA follows: TGTGCCAGCAGCTCGGGGACAGGAGGAAACACCATATATTTT.

This clone came up a few times. CDR3: CASSMEGQGETQYF. The CDR3 nucleotides are TGCGCCAGCAGTATGGAGGGCCAGGGTGAGACCCAGTACTTC. The V gene is TRBV5-1, the J gene TRBJ2-5; tentatively, D is TRBD2 (6 bases). Germline values: CDR1 SGHRS, CDR2 YFSETQ. The ends were cut back, 5 bases at V and 5 bases at J, with 16 bases in the middle. The CDR3 totals 14 residues.

This CDR3 is CASSLKAARAPLHF. DNA of the CDR3: TGTGCCAGCAGCTTAAAGGCGGCCCGAGCACCCCTCCACTTT. The genes are TRBV7-3 and TRBJ1-6; D gene uncertain. The germline CDR1 and CDR2 sequences are SGHTA and FQGTGA. Trimming cost V 1 base and J 11 bases, with 12 bases left between them. The CDR3 consists of 14 residues.

The rearrangement joins TRBV6-5 to TRBJ1-3; 9 nucleotides line up with TRBD1. Germline trimming cut 7 bases from V and 4 bases from J; bases unmatched to any gene: 8. Germline CDR1 reads MNHEY; CDR2 reads SVGAGI. The CDR3 covers 15 residues. CDR3 sequence: CASTSGTGTGNTIYF. In DNA form, the CDR3 reads TGTGCCAGCACTTCCGGGACAGGGACGGGAAACACCATATATTTT.

This chain uses TRBV2 with TRBJ1-5; D remains ambiguous. Germline V gene data show CDR1 as SNHLY and CDR2 as FYNNEI. The CDR3 contains 14 residues. V was clipped by 8 bases and J by 0 bases, with 11 bases between them. The CDR3: CASVEVYSNQPQHF. The CDR3 DNA is TGTGCCAGCGTGGAGGTTTATAGCAATCAGCCCCAGCATTTT.

This clone was seen only a few times. The CDR3 DNA sequence: TGTGCCAGCAGCTTTTCTAGCGGCTCCTACGAGCAGTACTTC. Encoded protein: CASSFSSGSYEQYF. The rearrangement links TRBV7-6 to TRBJ2-7, with 7 bases lining up with TRBD2. CDR1 and CDR2 (germline): SGHVS, FNYEAQ. The J segment lost 0 bases and the V segment lost 3 bases, leaving 2 bases of the junction unmatched. The length of the CDR3 is 14 residues.

The rearrangement links TRBV12-5 to TRBJ2-2; D is unresolved. V was shortened by 5 bases and J by 3 bases, with 7 bases between the two germline ends. This CDR3 is 13 amino acids long. Germline-derived CDR1 and CDR2 are LGHNT and FRNRAP. The CDR3 nucleotides read TGTGCTAGTGGTGTCCCTTACACCGGGGAGCTGTTTTTT. Its translation: CASGVPYTGELFF.

This clone was detected only a few times. The DNA of the CDR3 is TGTGCCAGCAGCCCAGCGGAATACAATGAGCAGTTCTTC. Translation gives CASSPAEYNEQFF. J is TRBJ2-1 and V is TRBV9, with D tentatively TRBD2 (5 bases). CDR3 size: 13 residues. The germline V gene has CDR1 SGDLS and CDR2 YYNGEE. The V end was cut by 4 bases, the J end by 4 bases, with 9 bases between.